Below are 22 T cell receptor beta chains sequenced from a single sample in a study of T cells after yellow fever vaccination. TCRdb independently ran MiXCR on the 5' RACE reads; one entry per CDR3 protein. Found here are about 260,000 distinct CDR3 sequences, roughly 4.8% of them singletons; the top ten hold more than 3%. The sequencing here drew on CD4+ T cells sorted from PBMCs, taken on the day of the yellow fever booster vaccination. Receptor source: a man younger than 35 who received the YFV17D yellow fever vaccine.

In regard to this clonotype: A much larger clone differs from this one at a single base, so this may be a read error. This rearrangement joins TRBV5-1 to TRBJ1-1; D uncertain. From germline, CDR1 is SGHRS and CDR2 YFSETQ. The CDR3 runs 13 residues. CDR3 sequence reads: CASSLIMNPEAFF. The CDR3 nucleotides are TGCGCCAGCAGCCTGATTATGAACCCTGAAGCTTTCTTT.

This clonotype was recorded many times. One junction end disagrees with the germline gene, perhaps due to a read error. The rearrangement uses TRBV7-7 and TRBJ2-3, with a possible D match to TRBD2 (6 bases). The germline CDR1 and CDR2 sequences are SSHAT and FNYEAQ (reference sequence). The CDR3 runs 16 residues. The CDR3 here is CASSLEARGGTDTQYF. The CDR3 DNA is TGTGCTAGCAGCTTAGAAGCGCGGGGAGGCACAGATACGCAGTATTTT.

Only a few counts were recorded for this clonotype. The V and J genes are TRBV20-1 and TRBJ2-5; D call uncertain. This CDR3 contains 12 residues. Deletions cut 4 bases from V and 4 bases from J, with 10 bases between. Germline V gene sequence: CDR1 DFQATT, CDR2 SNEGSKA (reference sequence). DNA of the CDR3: TGCAGTGCTACGCTGGAGATAGAGACCCAGTACTTC. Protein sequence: CSATLEIETQYF.

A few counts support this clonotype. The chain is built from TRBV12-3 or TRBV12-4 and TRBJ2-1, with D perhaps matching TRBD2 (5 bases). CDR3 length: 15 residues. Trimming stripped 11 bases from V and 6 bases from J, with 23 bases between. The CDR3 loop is CAASPLSGPGNEQFF. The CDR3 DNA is TGTGCCGCCTCACCCCTAAGCGGCCCGGGCAATGAGCAGTTCTTC.

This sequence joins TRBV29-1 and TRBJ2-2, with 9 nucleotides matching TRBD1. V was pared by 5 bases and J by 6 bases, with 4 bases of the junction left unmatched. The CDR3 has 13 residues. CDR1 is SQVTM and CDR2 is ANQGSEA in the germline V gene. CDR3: CSVRQGDAGELFF. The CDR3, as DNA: TGCAGCGTTCGACAGGGGGACGCCGGGGAGCTGTTTTTT.

The CDR3 coding sequence is TGTGCCAGCAGAATCAAAAACACTGAAGCTTTCTTT. It specifies CASRIKNTEAFF. The rearrangement uses TRBV7-2 and TRBJ1-1, with no clear D. The CDR3 runs to 12 residues. In germline, CDR1 is SGHTA, CDR2 FQGNSA. Trimming removed 6 bases at V and 2 bases at J, with 7 bases between.

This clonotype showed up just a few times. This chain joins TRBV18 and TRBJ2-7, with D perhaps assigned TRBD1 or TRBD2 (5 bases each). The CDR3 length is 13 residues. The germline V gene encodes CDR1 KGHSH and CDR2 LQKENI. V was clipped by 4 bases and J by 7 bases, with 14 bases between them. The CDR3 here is CASSLSDSGEQYV. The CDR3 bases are TGTGCCAGCTCACTGTCGGACTCAGGGGAGCAGTACGTC.

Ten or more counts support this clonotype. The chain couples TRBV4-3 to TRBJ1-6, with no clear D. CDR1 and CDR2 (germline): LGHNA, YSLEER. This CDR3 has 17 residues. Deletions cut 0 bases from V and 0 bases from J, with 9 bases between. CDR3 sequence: CASSQDPSGSYNSPLHF. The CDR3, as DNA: TGCGCCAGCAGCCAAGATCCGTCAGGCTCCTATAATTCACCCCTCCACTTT.

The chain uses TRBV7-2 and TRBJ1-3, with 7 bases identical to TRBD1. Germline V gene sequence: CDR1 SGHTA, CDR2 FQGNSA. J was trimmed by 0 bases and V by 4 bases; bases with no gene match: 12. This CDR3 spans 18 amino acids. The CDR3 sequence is CASSSKAGQATSGNTIYF. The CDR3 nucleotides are TGTGCCAGCAGCTCCAAAGCCGGACAGGCAACCTCTGGAAACACCATATATTTT.

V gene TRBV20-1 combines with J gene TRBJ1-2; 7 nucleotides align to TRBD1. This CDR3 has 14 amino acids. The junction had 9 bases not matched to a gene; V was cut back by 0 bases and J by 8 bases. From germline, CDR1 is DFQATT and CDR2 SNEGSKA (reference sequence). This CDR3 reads CSARDPQGSGGYTF. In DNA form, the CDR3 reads TGCAGTGCTAGAGACCCACAGGGGTCGGGAGGCTACACCTTC.

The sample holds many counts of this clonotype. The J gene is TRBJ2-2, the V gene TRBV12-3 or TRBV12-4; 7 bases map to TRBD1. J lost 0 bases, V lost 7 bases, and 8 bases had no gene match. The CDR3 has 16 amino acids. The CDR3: CASKVLGGANTGELFF. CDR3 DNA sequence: TGTGCCAGCAAGGTGCTAGGGGGCGCGAACACCGGGGAGCTGTTTTTT.

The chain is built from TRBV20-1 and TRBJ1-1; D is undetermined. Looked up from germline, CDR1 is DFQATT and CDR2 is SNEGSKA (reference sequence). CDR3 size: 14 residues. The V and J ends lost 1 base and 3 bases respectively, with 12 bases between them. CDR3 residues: CSARVPQEDTEAFF. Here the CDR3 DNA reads TGCAGTGCTAGAGTACCGCAGGAAGACACTGAAGCTTTCTTT.

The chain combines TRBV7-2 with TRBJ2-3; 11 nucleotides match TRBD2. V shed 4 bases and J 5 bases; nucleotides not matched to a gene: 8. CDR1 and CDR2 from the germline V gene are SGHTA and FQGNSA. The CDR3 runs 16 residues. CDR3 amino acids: CASSSLSGGGRDTQYF. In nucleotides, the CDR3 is TGTGCCAGCAGCTCTCTTAGCGGGGGGGGGAGAGATACGCAGTATTTT.

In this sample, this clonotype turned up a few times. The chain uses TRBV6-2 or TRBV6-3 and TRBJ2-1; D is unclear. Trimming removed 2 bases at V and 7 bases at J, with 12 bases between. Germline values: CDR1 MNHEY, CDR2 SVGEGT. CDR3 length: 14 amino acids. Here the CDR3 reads CASSYENFRNEQFF. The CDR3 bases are TGTGCCAGCAGTTACGAAAATTTCCGAAATGAGCAGTTCTTC.

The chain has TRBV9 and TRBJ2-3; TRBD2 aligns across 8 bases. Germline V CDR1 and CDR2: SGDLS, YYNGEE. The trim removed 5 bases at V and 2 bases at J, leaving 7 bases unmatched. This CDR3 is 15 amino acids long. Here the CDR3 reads CASSKAGDVTDTQYF. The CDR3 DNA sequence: TGTGCCAGCAGTAAAGCGGGGGACGTCACAGATACGCAGTATTTT.

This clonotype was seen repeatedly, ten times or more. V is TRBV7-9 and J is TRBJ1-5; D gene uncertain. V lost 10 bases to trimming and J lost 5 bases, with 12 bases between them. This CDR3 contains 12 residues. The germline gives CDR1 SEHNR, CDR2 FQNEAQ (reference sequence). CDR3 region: CATQRIDQPQHF. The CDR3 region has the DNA TGTGCCACCCAAAGGATAGATCAGCCCCAGCATTTT. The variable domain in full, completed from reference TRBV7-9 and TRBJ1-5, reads DTGVSQNPRHKITKRGQNVTFRCDPISEHNRLYWYRQTLGQGPEFLTYFQNEAQLEKSRLLSDRFSAERPKGSFSTLEIQRTEQGDSAMYLCATQRIDQPQHFGDGTRLSIL.

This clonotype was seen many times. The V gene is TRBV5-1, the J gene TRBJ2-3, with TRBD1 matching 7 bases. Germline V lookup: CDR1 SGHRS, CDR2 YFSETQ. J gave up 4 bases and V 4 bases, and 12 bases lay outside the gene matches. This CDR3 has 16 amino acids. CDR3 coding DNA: TGCGCCAGCAGCACCCGACAGGGTAGTGCTCCAGATACGCAGTATTTT. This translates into CASSTRQGSAPDTQYF.

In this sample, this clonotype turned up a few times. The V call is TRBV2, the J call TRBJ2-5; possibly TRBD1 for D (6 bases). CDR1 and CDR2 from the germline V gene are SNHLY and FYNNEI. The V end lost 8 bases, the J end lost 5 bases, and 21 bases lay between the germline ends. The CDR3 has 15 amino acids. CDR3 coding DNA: TGTGCCAGCGGGGATGGCAGGGGCCCCCTCGAGACCCAGTACTTC. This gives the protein CASGDGRGPLETQYF.

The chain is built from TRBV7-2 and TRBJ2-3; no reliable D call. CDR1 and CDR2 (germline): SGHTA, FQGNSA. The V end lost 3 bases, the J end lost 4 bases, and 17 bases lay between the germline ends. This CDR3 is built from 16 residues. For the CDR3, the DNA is TGTGCCAGCAGCTTTAGCCCAGGCCGTTGGGCAGATACGCAGTATTTT. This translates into CASSFSPGRWADTQYF.

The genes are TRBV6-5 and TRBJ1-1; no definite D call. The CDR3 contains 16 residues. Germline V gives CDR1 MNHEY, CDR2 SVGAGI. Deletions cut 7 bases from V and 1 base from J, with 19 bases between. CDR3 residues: CASTPHQQVANTEAFF. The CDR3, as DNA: TGTGCCAGCACCCCCCATCAGCAGGTAGCGAACACTGAAGCTTTCTTT.

The CDR3 spells CASSRHSGQETQYF. In DNA form, the CDR3 reads TGTGCCAGCAGCCGACATAGCGGGCAAGAGACCCAGTACTTC. The chain joins TRBV28 to TRBJ2-5, with 7 bases lining up with TRBD2. V gave up 6 bases and J gave up 2 bases; unmatched junction bases: 6. CDR3 length: 14 amino acids. Germline lookup yields CDR1 MDHEN and CDR2 SYDVKM.

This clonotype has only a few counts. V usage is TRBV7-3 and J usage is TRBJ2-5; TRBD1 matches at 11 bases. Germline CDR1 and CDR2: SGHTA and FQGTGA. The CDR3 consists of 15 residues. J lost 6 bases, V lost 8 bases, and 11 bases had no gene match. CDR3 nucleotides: TGTGCCAGCGCAGCGGACAGGGGGCTTGGGAAGACCCAGTACTTC. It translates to CASAADRGLGKTQYF.